This T cell receptor (beta chain) was documented in a study of T cells expressing NK-cell markers. Study overall: The study drew TCR beta repertoires from sorted CD3+CD56+NKG2C+, CD3+CD56+NKG2C- and CD3+CD56-NKG2C+ T cells. Eight donors were sequenced, of whom seven were HCMV-seropositive, while the remaining one was HCMV-seronegative. Overall study results and limits: For several donors, the dominant NKG2C+ clonotypes made up roughly 1.0-7.5% of their CD8+ T cells.

The cDNA for TCR beta came from 5'RACE template switching with UMIs. No DNA is given; TCRdb re-called the 5' RACE reads and lists each CDR3 protein once. The data show approximately 420,000 distinct CDR3 sequences, and the top ten clones hold approximately 11%. The CDR3 sequence is 13 residues long. Germline V lookup: CDR1 MDHEN, CDR2 SYDVKM. Points on this clonotype: Antigen unknown.

Sequenced: blood T cells: a sorted CD56 or NKG2C T cell subset, CD4+ or CD8+ T cells, or bulk PBMC T cells (not recorded which). The chain uses TRBV28 and TRBJ2-4. The sequence was collected from a woman aged 45-60 years in good health. The CDR3 loop reads CASNGRTKNIQYF.